These T cell receptor beta chains were read from a single sample in a study of PD-L1 blockade in urothelial cancer. Sequenced by immunoSEQ multiplex PCR; TCRdb stores in-frame clones only, minus some. The sample lists about 50,000 clones; about 82% were seen once. The sample here was PBMCs, taken around atezolizumab (anti-PD-L1) treatment. Receptors were obtained from a man between 65 and 79 years old with urothelial cancer. Each CDR3 is given with its conserved first and last residue. A D gene is named only where the DNA matches it firmly. Only part of the rows carry a size: once, few, many, or a class if the clone is expanded.

v_gene	abundance	d_gene	j_gene	CDR3nt	CDR3aa
TRBV25-1	-	TRBD1	TRBJ2-1	TGTGCCAGCAGTCCCAACAGGGGAAATGAGCAGTTCTTC	CASSPNRGNEQFF
TRBV2	-	-	TRBJ2-5	TGTGCCAGCAGTGAAGCGCTAGGGCTAGCGATAGAGACCCAGTACTTC	CASSEALGLAIETQYF
TRBV6-5	-	-	TRBJ1-3	TGTGCCACCCAAACAGTCGCTGGAAACACCATATATTTT	CATQTVAGNTIYF
TRBV5-1	once	-	TRBJ1-1	TGCGCCAGCAGCTTGGACGGGGTAAACACTGAAGCTTTCTTT	CASSLDGVNTEAFF
TRBV9	-	TRBD2	TRBJ2-4	TGTGCCCCGGTGGGTAGCGGGGACATTCAGTACTTC	CAPVGSGDIQYF
TRBV7-2	once	TRBD1	TRBJ1-2	TGTGCCAGCAGCCTGGGACAGGGTGGCTATGGCTACACCTTC	CASSLGQGGYGYTF
TRBV6-5	-	TRBD1	TRBJ2-1	TGTGCCAGCAGTTACTATAGGACAGGGCGGTACAATGAGCAGTTCTTC	CASSYYRTGRYNEQFF
TRBV27	-	TRBD2	TRBJ2-5	TGTGCCAGCAGCTCCTCTGCGGGAGGGGGGGAGACCCAGTACTTC	CASSSSAGGGETQYF
TRBV2	-	-	TRBJ2-2	TGTGCCAGCAGTGATTGGGTTAGCGCGAACACCGGGGAGCTGTTTTTT	CASSDWVSANTGELFF
TRBV28	-	-	TRBJ2-7	TGTGCCAGCAGGGCCGAGGGGGTTAGCGGGTCCTACGAGCAGTACTTC	CASRAEGVSGSYEQYF
TRBV29-1	-	TRBD1	TRBJ2-5	TGCAGCGTTGTCCGAGACAGGGGAGGAGAGACCCAGTACTTC	CSVVRDRGGETQYF
TRBV27	-	TRBD2	TRBJ2-3	TGTGCCAGCAGTTTATTTTCGGGAGGGCCGGGAAAGGCAGATACGCAGTATTTT	CASSLFSGGPGKADTQYF
TRBV9	-	-	TRBJ2-2	TGTGCCAGCAGCGTAGGGCCGGGGGTGGACACCGGGGAGCTGTTTTTT	CASSVGPGVDTGELFF
TRBV15	-	-	TRBJ1-2	TGTGCCACCAGTACTAACTATGGCTACACCTTC	CATSTNYGYTF
TRBV5-1	-	TRBD1	TRBJ2-7	TGCGCCAGCAGCTTGCAACCGGGACAGGGCTACGAGCAGTACTTC	CASSLQPGQGYEQYF
TRBV14	-	TRBD2	TRBJ2-1	TGTGCCAGCAGCCAACTTCTACTAGCGGACTCCTACAATGAGCAGTTCTTC	CASSQLLLADSYNEQFF
TRBV28	-	-	TRBJ1-1	TGTGCCAGCAGTTCGTCTCCAGGGAGGGAGAACACTGAAGCTTTCTTT	CASSSSPGRENTEAFF
TRBV27	-	-	TRBJ2-7	TGTGCCAGCAGTTTATTTGCAGGGAATATCTACGAGCAGTACTTC	CASSLFAGNIYEQYF
TRBV28	-	-	TRBJ2-4	TGTGCCAGCAGTTTTTCCTACGGGGAGATGGGGGGACTAGCCAAAAACATTCAGTACTTC	CASSFSYGEMGGLAKNIQYF
TRBV5-1	-	TRBD2	TRBJ2-1	TGCGCCAGCAGCTTAGGGACTAGCACCTACAATGAGCAGTTCTTC	CASSLGTSTYNEQFF
TRBV5-8	-	TRBD2	TRBJ2-3	TGTGCCAGCAGCTTGACGGGAGGACTGGATACGCAGTATTTT	CASSLTGGLDTQYF
TRBV5-5	-	-	TRBJ2-7	TGTGCCAGCAGCTTGGCGGCAGGGAACTTATACGAGCAGTACTTC	CASSLAAGNLYEQYF
TRBV5-1	-	TRBD2	TRBJ2-1	TGCGCCAGCAGTCTACTAGCGGGAGAGATAAATGAGCAGTTCTTC	CASSLLAGEINEQFF
TRBV9	-	-	TRBJ1-2	TGTGCCAGCAGCGTAGCCCTTGGACACTTCTATGGCTACACCTTC	CASSVALGHFYGYTF
TRBV5-1	-	TRBD1	TRBJ1-4	TGCGCCAGCAGCTTGGAGGGACAGGGGGCCATAAGAGAGGAAAAACTGTTTTTT	CASSLEGQGAIREEKLFF
TRBV10-1	-	-	TRBJ2-5	TGCGCCAGCAGTAGGACAGTGCAAGAGACCCAGTACTTC	CASSRTVQETQYF
TRBV7-6	-	TRBD1	TRBJ2-1	TGTGCCAGCAGTTCCCGGACAGGGGGCTGGAATGAGCAGTTCTTC	CASSSRTGGWNEQFF
TRBV5-4	-	TRBD1	TRBJ2-5	TGTGCCAGCAGCTTGGGACAGGGCGGCTTCGGGACCCAGTACTTC	CASSLGQGGFGTQYF
TRBV19	-	TRBD2	TRBJ2-1	TGTGCCAGTAGTTCGAGAGCGGGAGAGCAGTTCTTC	CASSSRAGEQFF
TRBV7-8	-	-	TRBJ2-5	TGTGCCAGCAGCCTCCAGGGGAGCCGAGGGGGAGAGACCCAGTACTTC	CASSLQGSRGGETQYF
TRBV7-8	-	TRBD1	TRBJ2-1	TGTGCCAGCAGCTTAGCCTGGACAGGGGAAAATGAGCAGTTCTTC	CASSLAWTGENEQFF
TRBV11-2	few	-	TRBJ2-5	TGTGCCAGCAGCGGGGACACTGAAGAGACCCAGTACTTC	CASSGDTEETQYF
TRBV9	-	-	TRBJ2-5	TGTGCCAGCAGCGTAGACTTTCGAGAGACCCAGTACTTC	CASSVDFRETQYF
TRBV20-1	-	TRBD2	TRBJ2-7	TGCAGTGCTAGGGGGGGGGACTTTGGGAACTTC	CSARGGDFGNF
TRBV5-1	-	-	TRBJ1-2	TGCGCCAGCAGCTTGGGGCAGTTCGGGGGTGGCTACACCTTC	CASSLGQFGGGYTF
TRBV11-1	few	-	TRBJ2-2	TGTGCCAGCAGCCTAAAGACACCCGGGGAGCTGTTTTTT	CASSLKTPGELFF
TRBV5-1	-	TRBD1	TRBJ1-1	TGCGCCAGCAGCGGGACAGGGCCTGAAGCTTTCTTT	CASSGTGPEAFF
TRBV5-8	-	-	TRBJ2-3	TGTGCCAGCAGCTTGTTCTATACGCAGTATTTT	CASSLFYTQYF
TRBV5-1	-	TRBD1	TRBJ1-2	TGCGCCAGCAGCCGGGACAGTCTACTCTATGGCTACACCTTC	CASSRDSLLYGYTF
TRBV29-1	-	TRBD2	TRBJ2-3	TGCAGCGTTGAAGGGGGGGGTAGGGCAGATACGCAGTATTTT	CSVEGGGRADTQYF
TRBV5-1	-	TRBD2	TRBJ2-1	TGCGCCAGCAGCCGGGGGTGGGGGGGAATGGGAAATGAGCAGTTCTTC	CASSRGWGGMGNEQFF
TRBV5-1	-	-	TRBJ1-1	TGCGCCAGCAGCTTGGGTGTGGAGGCAGGCACTGAAGCTTTCTTT	CASSLGVEAGTEAFF
TRBV18	-	TRBD2	TRBJ2-5	TGTGCCAGCTCACCCCGGACTAGCATGGAGACCCAGTACTTC	CASSPRTSMETQYF
TRBV7-9	few	-	TRBJ1-2	TGTGCCAGCAGCTCAGCCGGGGATCTCTATGGCTACACCTTC	CASSSAGDLYGYTF
TRBV30	-	-	TRBJ1-5	TGTGCCTGGAGCCCCCGCGGCCTGACTAGCAATCAGCCCCAGCATTTT	CAWSPRGLTSNQPQHF
TRBV6-5	-	TRBD1	TRBJ1-1	TGTGCCAGCGGGGGACAGGCCCCCCCGGCTTTCTTT	CASGGQAPPAFF
TRBV16	once	TRBD1	TRBJ2-1	TGTGCCAGCAGCCGAAACAGGGGGCATGAGCAGTTCTTC	CASSRNRGHEQFF